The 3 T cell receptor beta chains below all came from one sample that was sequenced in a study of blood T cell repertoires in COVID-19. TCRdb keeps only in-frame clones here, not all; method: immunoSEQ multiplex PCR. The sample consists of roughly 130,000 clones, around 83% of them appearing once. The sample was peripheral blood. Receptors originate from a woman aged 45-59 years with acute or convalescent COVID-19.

Written as DNA, the CDR3 is TGTGCCACCAGTGATTTTGTACAGGAAGAAGGACAGCCCCAGCATTTT. This encodes CATSDFVQEEGQPQHF. The chain has TRBV24-1 and TRBJ1-5, with D perhaps matching TRBD1 (5 bases). V dropped 1 base and J dropped 7 bases, with 16 bases sitting between them. Germline V lookup: CDR1 KGHDR, CDR2 SFDVKD. The CDR3 has 16 amino acids.

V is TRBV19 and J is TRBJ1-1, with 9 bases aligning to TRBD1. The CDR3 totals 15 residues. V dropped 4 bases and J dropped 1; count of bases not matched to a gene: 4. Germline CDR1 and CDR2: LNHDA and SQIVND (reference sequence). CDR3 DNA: TGTGCCAGTAGTACGGACAGGGGTTCGAACACTGAAGCTTTCTTT. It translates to CASSTDRGSNTEAFF. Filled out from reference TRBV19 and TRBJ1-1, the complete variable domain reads DGGITQSPKYLFRKEGQNVTLSCEQNLNHDAMYWYRQDPGQGLRLIYYSQIVNDFQKGDIAEGYSVSREKKESFPLTVTSAQKNPTAFYLCASSTDRGSNTEAFFGQGTRLTVV.

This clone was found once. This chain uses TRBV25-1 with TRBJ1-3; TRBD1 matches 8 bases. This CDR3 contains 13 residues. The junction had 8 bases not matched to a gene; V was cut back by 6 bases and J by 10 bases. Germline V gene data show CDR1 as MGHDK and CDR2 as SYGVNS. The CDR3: CASSEGQGSTIYF. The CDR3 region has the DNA TGTGCCAGCAGCGAAGGACAGGGATCGACCATATATTTT.